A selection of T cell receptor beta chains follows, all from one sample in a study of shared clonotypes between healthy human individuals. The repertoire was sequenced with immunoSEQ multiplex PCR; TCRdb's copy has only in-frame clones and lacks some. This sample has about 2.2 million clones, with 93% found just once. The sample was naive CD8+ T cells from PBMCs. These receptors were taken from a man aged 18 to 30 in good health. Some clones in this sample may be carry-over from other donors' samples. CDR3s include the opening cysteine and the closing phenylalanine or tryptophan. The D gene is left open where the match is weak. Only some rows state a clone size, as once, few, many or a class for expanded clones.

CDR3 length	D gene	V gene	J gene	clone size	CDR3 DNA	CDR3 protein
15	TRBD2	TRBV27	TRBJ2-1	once	TGTGCCAGCAGTTTAGGCGGGGGGACCTACAATGAGCAGTTCTTC	CASSLGGGTYNEQFF
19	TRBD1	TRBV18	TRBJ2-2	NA	TGTGCCAGCTCACCACTCTCTAAATCGGGACAGACCTACACCGGGGAGCTGTTTTTT	CASSPLSKSGQTYTGELFF
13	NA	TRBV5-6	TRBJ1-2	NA	TGTGCCAGCAGCGCGAGTGTCCCGTGGGGCTACACCTTC	CASSASVPWGYTF
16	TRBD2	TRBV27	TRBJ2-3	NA	TGTGCCAGCAGTAGGATACTAGCGGAAAGCACAGATACGCAGTATTTT	CASSRILAESTDTQYF
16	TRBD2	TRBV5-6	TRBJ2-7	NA	TGTGCCAGCAGCCCCGGGACTAGCGGGAGTATAGACGAGCAGTACTTC	CASSPGTSGSIDEQYF
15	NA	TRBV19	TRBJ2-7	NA	TGTGCCAGTACCCCAACCGGGACGGCAGCCTACGAGCAGTACTTC	CASTPTGTAAYEQYF
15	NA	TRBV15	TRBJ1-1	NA	TGTGCCACCAGCAGAGATGGAAGGCTGAACACTGAAGCTTTCTTT	CATSRDGRLNTEAFF
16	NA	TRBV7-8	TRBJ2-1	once	TGTGCCAGCAGCCACCACCGGAGGGAGGCACTAGATGAGCAGTTCTTC	CASSHHRREALDEQFF
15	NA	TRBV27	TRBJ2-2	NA	TGTGCCAGCAGGGTACAGGGTCCGGTTCCCGGGGAGCTGTTTTTT	CASRVQGPVPGELFF
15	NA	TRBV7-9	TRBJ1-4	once	TGTGCCAGCAGCTATCAGGGCTCAACTAATGAAAAACTGTTTTTT	CASSYQGSTNEKLFF
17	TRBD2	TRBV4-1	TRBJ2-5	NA	TGCGCCAGCAGCCAAGATATCAGCGGGAGGGTTGGAGAGACCCAGTACTTC	CASSQDISGRVGETQYF
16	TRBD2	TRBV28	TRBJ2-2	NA	TGTGCCAGCAGGATGGGACTAGCGGGATCAACCGGGGAGCTGTTTTTT	CASRMGLAGSTGELFF
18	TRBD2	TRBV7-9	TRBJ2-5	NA	TGTGCCAGCAGCGTCCCTCAGTCTAGCGGGAGGTACCAAGAGACCCAGTACTTC	CASSVPQSSGRYQETQYF
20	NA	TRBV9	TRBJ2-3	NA	TGTGCCAGCAGCGGGCGAAGGGGGATCGGGGGATCCCATAGCACAGATACGCAGTATTTT	CASSGRRGIGGSHSTDTQYF
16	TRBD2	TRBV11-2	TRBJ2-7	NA	TGTGCCAGCAGCTCCTCGGGGGTGTGGGAGGGAGGCGAGCAGTACTTC	CASSSSGVWEGGEQYF
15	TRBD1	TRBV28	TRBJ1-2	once	TGTGCCAGCAGCAACCGCGGACAGGGTTTATGGGGCTACACCTTC	CASSNRGQGLWGYTF
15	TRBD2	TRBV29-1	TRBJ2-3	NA	TGCAGCGTTGGGGGGACTAGCGGGGACACAGATACGCAGTATTTT	CSVGGTSGDTDTQYF
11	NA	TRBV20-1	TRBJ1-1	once	TGCAGTGCTAGAGATAGCGGCAAAGCTTTCTTT	CSARDSGKAFF
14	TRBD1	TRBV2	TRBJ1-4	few	TGTGCCAGCAGTGAAGCAGGGGGCGTCGAAAAACTGTTTTTT	CASSEAGGVEKLFF
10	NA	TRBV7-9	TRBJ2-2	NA	TGTGCCGGCGGGAATGGGGAGCTGTTTTTT	CAGGNGELFF
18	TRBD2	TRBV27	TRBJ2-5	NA	TGTGCCAGCAGTCGACTCGGGACTAGCGGGAGTTACCAAGAGACCCAGTACTTC	CASSRLGTSGSYQETQYF
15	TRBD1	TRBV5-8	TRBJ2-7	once	TGTGCCAGCAGCGCATCCGGGACAGAGTTCTACGAGCAGTACTTC	CASSASGTEFYEQYF
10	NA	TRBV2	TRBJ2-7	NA	TGTGCCAGCAGGAGTGGCGAGCAGTACTTC	CASRSGEQYF
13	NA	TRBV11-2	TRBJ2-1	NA	TGTGCCAGCAGCCTAGGAACTGGCACCGGGGTGTTCTTC	CASSLGTGTGVFF
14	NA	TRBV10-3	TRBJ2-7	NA	TGTGCCATCAGGGACCCGACAGGCCCCTACGAGCAGTACTTC	CAIRDPTGPYEQYF
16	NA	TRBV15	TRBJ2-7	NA	TGTGCCACCAGCAGAGATTGGGGGCGGGATTATTACGAGCAGTACTTC	CATSRDWGRDYYEQYF
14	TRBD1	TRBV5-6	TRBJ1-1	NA	TGTGCCAGCAGCCCGGGACAGGCGAACACTGAAGCTTTCTTT	CASSPGQANTEAFF
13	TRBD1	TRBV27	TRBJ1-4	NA	TGTGCCAGCAGGAGAGACAGGGACGTAAAACTGTTTTTT	CASRRDRDVKLFF
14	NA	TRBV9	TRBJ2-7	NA	TGTGCCAGCAGCGTATCCAGGGCCCCTAGAGAGCAGTACTTC	CASSVSRAPREQYF
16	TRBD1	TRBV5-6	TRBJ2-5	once	TGTGCCAGCAGCTTTCGTTCAGGGGGCGGCCAAGAGACCCAGTACTTC	CASSFRSGGGQETQYF
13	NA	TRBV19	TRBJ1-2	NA	TGTGCCAGTAGTATCCAGGGACTCTATGGCTACACCTTC	CASSIQGLYGYTF
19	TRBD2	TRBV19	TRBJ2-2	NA	TGTGCCAGTACCGATCAAGCGGCTAGCGGGAGGTGGGCCACCGGGGAGCTGTTTTTT	CASTDQAASGRWATGELFF
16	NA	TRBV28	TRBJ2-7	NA	TGTGCCAGCAGTTCGTGGGGGGAAGTGGTGGCCTACGAGCAGTACTTC	CASSSWGEVVAYEQYF
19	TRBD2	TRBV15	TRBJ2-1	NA	TGTGCCACCAGCAGAGGGTCTGGGAGCGGGGACGGCCACTACAATGAGCAGTTCTTC	CATSRGSGSGDGHYNEQFF
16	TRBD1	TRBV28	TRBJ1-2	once	TGTGCCAGCAGTTTAGAAGGGGGTCAGGGGGCGGATGGCTACACCTTC	CASSLEGGQGADGYTF
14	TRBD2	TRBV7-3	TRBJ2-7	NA	TGTGCCAGCAGCTTAATGCCGGGAGGTAACGAGCAGTACTTC	CASSLMPGGNEQYF
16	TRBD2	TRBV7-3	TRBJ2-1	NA	TGTGCCAGCAGCTTAAACCTAGCGGGAGCTTACAATGAGCAGTTCTTC	CASSLNLAGAYNEQFF
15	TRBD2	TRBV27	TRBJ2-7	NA	TGTGCCAGCAGTTTATGGGCTAGCGGTCGTTTGGAGCAGTACTTC	CASSLWASGRLEQYF
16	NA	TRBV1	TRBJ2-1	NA	TGCACCAGCAGCGGCATACTAGCGGGAGTTCTTTGTGAGCAGTTCTTC	CTSSGILAGVLCEQFF
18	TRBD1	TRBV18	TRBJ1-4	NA	TGTGCCAGCTCACCACAGGACAGGGCGGTTGATAGGAATGAAAAACTGTTTTTT	CASSPQDRAVDRNEKLFF